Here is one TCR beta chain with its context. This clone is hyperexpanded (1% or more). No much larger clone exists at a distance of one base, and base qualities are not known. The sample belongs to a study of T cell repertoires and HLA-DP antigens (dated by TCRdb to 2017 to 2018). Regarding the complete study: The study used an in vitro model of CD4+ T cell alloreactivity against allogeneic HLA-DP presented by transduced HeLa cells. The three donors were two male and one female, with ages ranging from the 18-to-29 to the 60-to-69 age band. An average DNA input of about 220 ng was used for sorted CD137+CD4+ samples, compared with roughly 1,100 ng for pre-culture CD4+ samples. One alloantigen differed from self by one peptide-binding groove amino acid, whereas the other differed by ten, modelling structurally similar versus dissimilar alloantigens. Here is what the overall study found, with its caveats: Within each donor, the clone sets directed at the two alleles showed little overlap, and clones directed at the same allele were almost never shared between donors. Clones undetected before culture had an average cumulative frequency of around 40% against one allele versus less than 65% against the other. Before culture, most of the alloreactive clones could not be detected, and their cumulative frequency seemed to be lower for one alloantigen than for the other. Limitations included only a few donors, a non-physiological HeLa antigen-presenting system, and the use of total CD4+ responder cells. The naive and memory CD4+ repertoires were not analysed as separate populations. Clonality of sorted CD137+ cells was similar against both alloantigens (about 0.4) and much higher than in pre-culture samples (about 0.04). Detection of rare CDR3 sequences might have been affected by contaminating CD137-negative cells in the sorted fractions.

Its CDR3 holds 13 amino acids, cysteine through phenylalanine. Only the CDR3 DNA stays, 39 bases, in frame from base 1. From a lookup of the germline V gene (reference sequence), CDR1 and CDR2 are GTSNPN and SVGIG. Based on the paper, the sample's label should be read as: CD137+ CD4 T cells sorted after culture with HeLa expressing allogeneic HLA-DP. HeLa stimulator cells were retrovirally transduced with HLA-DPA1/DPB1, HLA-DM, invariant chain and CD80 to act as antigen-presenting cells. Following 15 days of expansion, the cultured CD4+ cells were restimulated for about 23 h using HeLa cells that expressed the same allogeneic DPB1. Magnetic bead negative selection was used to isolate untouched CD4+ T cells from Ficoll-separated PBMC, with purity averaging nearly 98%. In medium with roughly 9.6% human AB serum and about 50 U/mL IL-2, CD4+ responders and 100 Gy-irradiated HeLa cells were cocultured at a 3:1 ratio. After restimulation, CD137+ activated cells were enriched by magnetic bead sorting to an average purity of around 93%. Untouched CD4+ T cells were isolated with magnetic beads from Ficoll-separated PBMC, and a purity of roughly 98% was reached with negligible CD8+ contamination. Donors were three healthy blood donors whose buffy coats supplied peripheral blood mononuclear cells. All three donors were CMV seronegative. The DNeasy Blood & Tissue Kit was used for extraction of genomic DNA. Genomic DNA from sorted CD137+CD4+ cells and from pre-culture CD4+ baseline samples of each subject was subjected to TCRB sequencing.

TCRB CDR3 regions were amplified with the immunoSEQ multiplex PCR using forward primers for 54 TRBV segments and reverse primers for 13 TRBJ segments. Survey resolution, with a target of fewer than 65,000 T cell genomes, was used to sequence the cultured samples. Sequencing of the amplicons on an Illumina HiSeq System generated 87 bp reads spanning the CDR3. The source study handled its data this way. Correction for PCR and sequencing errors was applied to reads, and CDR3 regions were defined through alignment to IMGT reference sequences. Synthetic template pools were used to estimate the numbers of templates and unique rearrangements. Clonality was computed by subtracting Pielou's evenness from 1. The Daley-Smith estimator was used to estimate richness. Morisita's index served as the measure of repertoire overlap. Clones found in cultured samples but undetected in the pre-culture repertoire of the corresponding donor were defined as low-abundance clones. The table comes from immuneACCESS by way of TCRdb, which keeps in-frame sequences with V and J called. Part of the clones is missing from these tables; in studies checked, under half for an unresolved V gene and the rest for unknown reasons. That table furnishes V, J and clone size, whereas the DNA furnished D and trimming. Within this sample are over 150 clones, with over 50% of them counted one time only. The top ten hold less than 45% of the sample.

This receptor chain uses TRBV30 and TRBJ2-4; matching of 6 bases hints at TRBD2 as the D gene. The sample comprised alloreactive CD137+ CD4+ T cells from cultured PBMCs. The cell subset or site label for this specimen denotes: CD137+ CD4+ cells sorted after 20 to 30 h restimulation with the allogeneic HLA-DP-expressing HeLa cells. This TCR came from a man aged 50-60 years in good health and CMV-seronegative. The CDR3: CAGLALAKNIQYF. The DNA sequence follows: TGTGCGGGACTGGCACTAGCCAAAAACATTCAGTACTTC.